Shown below are 21 T cell receptor beta chains from a single sample sequenced in a study of blood T cell repertoires in COVID-19. The protocol was immunoSEQ multiplex PCR, while the TCRdb copy is restricted to in-frame clones and leaves out a portion. The sample shows approximately 230,000 clones, 65% to 90% of them seen only once. Sequenced sample: PBMCs or T cells enriched from blood (not recorded which). All receptors come from a man aged 35 to 55 who had recovered from COVID-19.

This rearrangement joins TRBV6-5 to TRBJ1-1; D possibly corresponds to TRBD1 (6 bases). The CDR3 covers 15 residues. Germline values: CDR1 MNHEY, CDR2 SVGAGI. V dropped 5 bases and J dropped 0 bases, with 13 bases sitting between them. The CDR3 is CASSLGQPMNTEAFF. For the CDR3, the DNA is TGTGCCAGCAGTCTAGGACAGCCCATGAACACTGAAGCTTTCTTT.

The rearrangement uses TRBV19 and TRBJ1-2; 7 bases align to TRBD1. The CDR3 runs to 15 residues. Germline V gene data show CDR1 as LNHDA and CDR2 as SQIVND (reference sequence). The trim removed 3 bases at V and 3 bases at J, leaving 7 bases unmatched. CDR3 region: CASSISGTVDYGYTF. The DNA for the CDR3 is TGTGCCAGTAGTATTTCCGGGACAGTGGACTATGGCTACACCTTC.

This clone was seen a few times. The gene calls are TRBV7-2 and TRBJ1-1, with 7 bases aligning to TRBD1. The ends lost 5 bases at V and 1 base at J; junction bases unmatched: 4. CDR3 length: 14 residues. Germline assignment: CDR1 SGHTA and CDR2 FQGNSA. The CDR3 sequence is CASSQNRGNTEAFF. As DNA, the CDR3 is TGTGCCAGCAGCCAAAACAGGGGGAACACTGAAGCTTTCTTT.

This chain links TRBV19 with TRBJ2-3, with D possibly being TRBD1 (6 bases). The germline V gene encodes CDR1 LNHDA and CDR2 SQIVND (reference sequence). The CDR3 runs 15 residues. Trimming cost V 7 bases and J 5 bases, with 19 bases left between them. The DNA for the CDR3 is TGTGCCAGTACTCACCAGTGGGGGCTAAAAGATACGCAGTATTTT. Translating gives CASTHQWGLKDTQYF. The entire variable domain, with the rest obtained from reference TRBV19 and TRBJ2-3, is as follows: DGGITQSPKYLFRKEGQNVTLSCEQNLNHDAMYWYRQDPGQGLRLIYYSQIVNDFQKGDIAEGYSVSREKKESFPLTVTSAQKNPTAFYLCASTHQWGLKDTQYFGPGTRLTVL.

This chain connects TRBV7-3 to TRBJ2-3, with D possibly matching TRBD2 (6 bases). With 4 bases removed from V and 4 bases from J, the gap between germline ends came to 9 bases. Germline V lookup: CDR1 SGHTA, CDR2 FQGTGA. This CDR3 is 13 amino acids long. The CDR3 DNA reads as TGTGCCAGCAGCTCGGACTACCCAGATACGCAGTATTTT. Translating gives CASSSDYPDTQYF.

The gene calls are TRBV9 and TRBJ2-3, with D possibly being TRBD1 (6 bases). The V end lost 0 bases, the J end lost 0 bases, and 8 bases lay between the germline ends. The CDR3 extends over 15 amino acids. Germline values: CDR1 SGDLS, CDR2 YYNGEE. The CDR3 is CASSVGTVSTDTQYF. The CDR3 nucleotides are TGTGCCAGCAGCGTAGGGACAGTCAGCACAGATACGCAGTATTTT.

The chain joins TRBV4-1 to TRBJ1-2, with 8 bases that match TRBD1. This CDR3 has 14 residues. Per germline, CDR1 MGHRA and CDR2 YSYEKL. The V gene end was trimmed by 6 bases and the J gene end by 8 bases; junction bases not matched to a gene: 11. The CDR3 bases are TGCGCCAGCAGGGACCCGGGACAGGATCGAGGCTACACCTTC. Its protein product is CASRDPGQDRGYTF.

This chain connects TRBV18 to TRBJ2-3, with D unclear. The length of the CDR3 is 14 residues. Per germline, CDR1 KGHSH and CDR2 LQKENI. Trimming cost V 6 bases and J 0 bases, with 10 bases left between them. The CDR3 DNA reads as TGTGCCAGCTCCCCCTCTAGAAGCACAGATACGCAGTATTTT. Amino acids: CASSPSRSTDTQYF.

The V call is TRBV15, the J call TRBJ1-2, with D unclear. Germline V gene sequence: CDR1 LNHNV, CDR2 YYDKDF (reference sequence). Trimming cost V 1 base and J 6 bases, with 12 bases left between them. This CDR3 has 14 residues. CDR3 DNA sequence: TGTGCCACCAGCAGAGTATGGCAGCGGAATGGCTACACCTTC. Translating gives CATSRVWQRNGYTF.

The chain joins TRBV28 to TRBJ2-3; TRBD2 matches 11 bases. Trimming removed 6 bases from V and 3 bases from J; junction bases left unmatched: 14. CDR3 length equals 18 residues. Germline CDR1 and CDR2: MDHEN and SYDVKM. CDR3 sequence reads: CASSKVRVGTSGTDTQYF. The CDR3 nucleotides are TGTGCCAGCAGCAAAGTAAGAGTGGGGACTAGCGGAACAGATACGCAGTATTTT.

The chain carries TRBV5-8 and TRBJ1-5; 7 bases map to TRBD1. CDR1 and CDR2 from the germline V gene are SGHTS and YDEGEE. The J segment lost 4 bases and the V segment lost 2 bases, leaving 12 bases of the junction unmatched. The CDR3 spans 17 residues. The CDR3 sequence is CASSLMGQSLPNQPQHF. The CDR3 nucleotides are TGTGCCAGCAGCTTAATGGGACAGTCCCTTCCTAATCAGCCCCAGCATTTT.

The chain uses TRBV2 and TRBJ1-4; possible D gene TRBD1, 5 bases. Germline V gene sequence: CDR1 SNHLY, CDR2 FYNNEI. Between the trimmed V and J ends, which lost 6 bases and 8 bases, there was a span of 16 bases. The length of the CDR3 is 14 residues. CDR3 amino acids: CASRTGTGDEKLFF. The CDR3 nucleotides are TGTGCCAGCAGGACCGGGACGGGGGACGAAAAACTGTTTTTT.

The rearrangement joins TRBV7-6 to TRBJ2-7, with 13 bases that match TRBD2. Germline V gives CDR1 SGHVS, CDR2 FNYEAQ. The V and J ends lost 1 base and 3 bases, in that order; junction bases with no gene match: 3. This CDR3 region has 16 residues. CDR3 protein: CASSLGTSGSGYEQYF. The CDR3 DNA is TGTGCCAGCAGCTTAGGGACTAGCGGGAGTGGCTACGAGCAGTACTTC.

The chain is built from TRBV5-4 and TRBJ2-1; TRBD2 matches 10 bases. J was trimmed by 5 bases and V by 5 bases; bases with no gene match: 10. This CDR3 region has 16 residues. In germline, CDR1 is SGHNT, CDR2 YYREEE (reference sequence). CDR3 nucleotides: TGTGCCAGCAGGCGAGAGTCGCTAGCGGGAGACAATGAGCAGTTCTTC. Residues: CASRRESLAGDNEQFF.

The chain is built from TRBV5-1 and TRBJ1-4; weak D call: TRBD1 (6 bases). Germline CDR1 and CDR2: SGHRS and YFSETQ. The germline V and J ends were trimmed by 0 bases and 3 bases, with 12 bases remaining between them. This CDR3 comprises 16 residues. Here the CDR3 DNA reads TGCGCCAGCAGCTTGGAGGGCAGGGGACCTAATGAAAAACTGTTTTTT. Protein: CASSLEGRGPNEKLFF.

This clone was found once. This sequence joins TRBV6-4 and TRBJ2-3; tentatively, D is TRBD1 (6 bases). V was clipped by 2 bases and J by 4 bases, with 10 bases between them. The CDR3 is 14 amino acids. Germline CDR1 MRHNA, CDR2 SNTAGT. The chain's CDR3 is CASSDSRGADTQYF. In DNA form, the CDR3 reads TGTGCCAGCAGTGACAGCAGGGGCGCAGATACGCAGTATTTT.

This chain uses TRBV7-2 with TRBJ2-3; 7 bases map to TRBD2. The CDR3 runs 16 residues. In germline, CDR1 is SGHTA, CDR2 FQGNSA. Trimming took 5 bases from V and 2 from J; bases not matched to a gene: 10. The chain's CDR3 is CASSVGSGDSTDTQYF. Here the CDR3 DNA reads TGTGCCAGCAGCGTGGGGAGCGGGGACTCCACAGATACGCAGTATTTT.

This chain joins TRBV28 and TRBJ1-1, with 7 positions matching TRBD1. Trimming at V came to 6 bases and at J to 4 bases, leaving 8 bases not matched to a gene. Germline V CDR1 and CDR2: MDHEN, SYDVKM. The CDR3 length is 14 residues. The DNA of the CDR3 is TGTGCCAGCAGGTTCGACAGGGCGGTCACTGAAGCTTTCTTT. This gives the protein CASRFDRAVTEAFF.

J is TRBJ1-5 and V is TRBV28; D unclear. The ends were cut back, 8 bases at V and 2 bases at J, with 13 bases in the middle. The CDR3 consists of 14 residues. The germline gives CDR1 MDHEN, CDR2 SYDVKM. This CDR3 is CASHPTVGNQPQHF. The DNA for the CDR3 is TGTGCCAGCCATCCTACGGTGGGCAATCAGCCCCAGCATTTT.

The CDR3 reads CAWTSGYEQYF. In DNA, the CDR3 is TGTGCCTGGACTAGCGGCTACGAGCAGTACTTC. The genes are TRBV30 and TRBJ2-7; TRBD2 aligns across 7 bases. Germline-derived CDR1 and CDR2 are GTSNPN and SVGIG (reference sequence). This CDR3 contains 11 residues. J was trimmed by 3 bases and V by 4 bases; bases with no gene match: 0. Drawing the rest from reference TRBV30 and TRBJ2-7, the complete variable domain is SQTIHQWPATLVQPVGSPLSLECTVEGTSNPNLYWYRQAAGRGLQLLFYSVGIGQISSEVPQNLSASRPQDRQFILSSKKLLLSDSGFYLCAWTSGYEQYFGPGTRLTVT.

The V gene is TRBV7-3, the J gene TRBJ1-1; D call uncertain. V was shortened by 5 bases and J by 3 bases, with 10 bases between the two germline ends. Germline V gene lookup returns CDR1 SGHTA and CDR2 FQGTGA. The CDR3 has 13 residues. This CDR3 is CASSLGEDTEAFF. CDR3 sequence (DNA): TGTGCCAGCAGCCTCGGGGAGGACACTGAAGCTTTCTTT.